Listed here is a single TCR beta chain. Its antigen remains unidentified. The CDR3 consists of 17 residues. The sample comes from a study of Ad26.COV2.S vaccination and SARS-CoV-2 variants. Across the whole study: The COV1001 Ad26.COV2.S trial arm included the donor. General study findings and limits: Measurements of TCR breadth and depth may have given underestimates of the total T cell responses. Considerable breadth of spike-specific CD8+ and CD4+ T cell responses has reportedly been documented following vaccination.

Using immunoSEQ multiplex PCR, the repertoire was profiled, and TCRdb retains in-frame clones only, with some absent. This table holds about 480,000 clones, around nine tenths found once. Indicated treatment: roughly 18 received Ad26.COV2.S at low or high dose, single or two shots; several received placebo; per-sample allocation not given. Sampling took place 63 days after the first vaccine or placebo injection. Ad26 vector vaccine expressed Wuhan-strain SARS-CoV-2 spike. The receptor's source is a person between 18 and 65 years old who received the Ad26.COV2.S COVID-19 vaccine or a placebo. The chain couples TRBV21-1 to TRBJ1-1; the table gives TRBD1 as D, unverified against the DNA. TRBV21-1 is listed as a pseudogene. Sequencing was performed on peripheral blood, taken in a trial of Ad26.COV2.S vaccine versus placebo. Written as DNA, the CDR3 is TGTGCCAGCAGCAAAGAGGACAGGGGGCGAAGGAACACTGAAGCTTTCTTT. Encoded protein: CASSKEDRGRRNTEAFF.